This TCR beta chain originates from a study of neurological immune-mediated disorders. Study-wide results and caveats: HTLV-1-associated myelopathy displayed the greatest TCR clonal expansion, and multiple sclerosis exhibited the smallest, lower than that of healthy controls. Across subjects, no CDR3 amino acid sequence appeared in expanded clones of more than one subject, a finding that suggested private repertoires in all groups.

This clonotype was counted once. No antigen is known for it. Just one base apart from a much larger clone, this may be a read error. There were 1 million CD4+ or CD8+ T cells used in the sorted libraries. The CDR3 totals 15 residues. Trimming pared 9 bases from V and 8 bases from J, leaving 23 bases between. Each CDR3 protein is one row after TCRdb ran MiXCR on the 5' RACE reads. The data hold roughly 29,000 distinct CDR3 sequences, with around 21% observed a single time. The rearrangement uses TRBV12-3 or TRBV12-4 and TRBJ2-1; a possible D gene is TRBD2 (6 bases). Sequenced input: CD4+ T cells from blood. This TCR came from a man aged 50 to 60 with HTLV-1-associated myelopathy (HAM/TSP). DNA of the CDR3: TGTGCCAGTCAAACCACGGGACTGGGTTTCTATGAGCAGTTCTTC. Amino acid sequence: CASQTTGLGFYEQFF.